These 17 T cell receptor beta chains were all obtained from the same sample, sequenced in a study of OX40 agonist ivuxolimab in advanced cancers. Measured with immunoSEQ multiplex PCR; TCRdb has only the in-frame clones, and not every one. In the table there are 73,000 or so clones, approximately 86% of which are singletons. The material was CD4+ or CD8+ T cells sorted from blood, obtained in a trial of the OX40 agonist ivuxolimab. The receptors here all came from an adult with an advanced solid tumor such as melanoma, head and neck, liver or kidney cancer.

The chain couples TRBV21-1 to TRBJ2-1; TRBD2, the table's D call, lacks a check against the DNA. TRBV21-1 is tagged as a pseudogene. CDR3 size: 15 residues. The CDR3 coding sequence is TGTGCCAGCAGGGGGGGGCCTTCTACCTACAATGAGCAGTTCTTC. Translation gives CASRGGPSTYNEQFF.

This clone has only a few counts. This sequence joins TRBV7-2 and TRBJ1-1; TRBD1 agrees at 9 bases. V shed 5 bases and J 6 bases; nucleotides not matched to a gene: 10. Germline loops: CDR1 SGHTA, CDR2 FQGNSA. The CDR3 loop spans 15 amino acids. CDR3 in amino acids: CASSPQTGGKAEAFF. The DNA for the CDR3 is TGTGCCAGCAGCCCCCAGACAGGGGGGAAAGCTGAAGCTTTCTTT.

The chain recombines TRBV6-5 with TRBJ2-2; 13 bases are a match to TRBD2. In germline, CDR1 is MNHEY, CDR2 SVGAGI. V shed 7 bases and J 7 bases; nucleotides not matched to a gene: 6. CDR3 size: 15 residues. The CDR3 DNA reads TGTGCCAGCAAACTAGCGGGAGGGCAAGGCGGGGAGCTGTTTTTT. It is translated as CASKLAGGQGGELFF.

This sequence joins TRBV27 and TRBJ1-3; possibly TRBD1 for D (6 bases). Looked up from germline, CDR1 is MNHEY and CDR2 is SMNVEV (reference sequence). The V and J ends lost 2 bases and 6 bases respectively, with 14 bases between them. CDR3 length: 15 residues. The CDR3 spells CASSLTLGGSNTIYF. As DNA, the CDR3 is TGTGCCAGCAGTTTAACGTTGGGGGGCTCAAACACCATATATTTT.

The J gene is TRBJ2-1, the V gene TRBV27; D remains unclear. The germline V and J ends were trimmed by 3 bases and 0 bases, with 12 bases remaining between them. The CDR3 extends over 16 amino acids. CDR1 is MNHEY, CDR2 SMNVEV, per germline (reference sequence). The CDR3 coding sequence is TGTGCCAGCAGTTTGGTGACTCTTAGCTCCTACAATGAGCAGTTCTTC. Protein sequence: CASSLVTLSSYNEQFF.

The chain carries TRBV9 and TRBJ2-5; possible D gene TRBD2, 6 bases. V was pared by 1 base and J by 0 bases, with 10 bases between. The CDR3 consists of 15 residues. The germline gives CDR1 SGDLS, CDR2 YYNGEE. The CDR3 DNA reads as TGTGCCAGCAGCGTAACCGGAGGGTACCAAGAGACCCAGTACTTC. Translation: CASSVTGGYQETQYF.

The CDR3: CASSLGDSGYTF. The CDR3 DNA follows: TGTGCCAGCAGCTTAGGCGACAGTGGCTACACCTTC. This chain uses TRBV13 with TRBJ1-2; D possibly corresponds to TRBD1 (5 bases). CDR1 is PRHDT and CDR2 is FYEKMQ in the germline V gene (reference sequence). The V end lost 0 bases, the J end lost 7 bases, and 6 bases lay between the germline ends. CDR3 size: 12 residues.

The J gene is TRBJ2-7, the V gene TRBV28; D is ambiguous. Germline V gives CDR1 MDHEN, CDR2 SYDVKM. V lost 6 bases and J 2 bases, leaving 17 bases between the germline ends. CDR3 length: 15 residues. The CDR3 here is CASSPGWRYTYEQYF. The CDR3 DNA follows: TGTGCCAGCAGCCCTGGATGGCGGTACACCTACGAGCAGTACTTC.

As DNA, the CDR3 is TGTGCCAGTAGTACTACCACAGGGATAAGTCAGCCCCAGCATTTT. As protein: CASSTTTGISQPQHF. The J gene is TRBJ1-5, the V gene TRBV19, with D possibly TRBD1 on 6 matching bases. From germline, CDR1 is LNHDA and CDR2 SQIVND (reference sequence). This CDR3 comprises 15 residues. V was cut by 4 bases and J by 6 bases, with 16 bases left in between.

The rearrangement links TRBV10-2 to TRBJ1-5; 9 bases match TRBD1. Per germline, CDR1 WSHSY and CDR2 SAAADI. The CDR3 spans 13 residues. V lost 6 bases, J lost 5 bases, and 2 bases stayed unmatched. In DNA form, the CDR3 reads TGCGCCAGCAGGCGACAGGGGGATCAGCCCCAGCATTTT. Its protein is CASRRQGDQPQHF.

The CDR3: CASRDLGASYEQYF. The CDR3 DNA reads as TGTGCCAGCAGAGATTTGGGGGCTTCCTACGAGCAGTACTTC. The genes are TRBV6-5 and TRBJ2-5; possibly TRBD1 for D (6 bases). The closer fit of TRBJ2-7 to the DNA end suggests the J call may be wrong. Germline CDR1 is MNHEY and CDR2 is SVGAGI. The length of the CDR3 is 14 residues.

CDR3 sequence reads: CASSQNRGFKDTEAFF. As DNA, the CDR3 is TGTGCCAGCAGCCAAAACCGGGGGTTTAAGGACACTGAAGCTTTCTTT. The gene calls are TRBV7-2 and TRBJ1-1; D may be TRBD1 (5 bases). The germline CDR1 and CDR2 sequences are SGHTA and FQGNSA. V lost 5 bases and J lost 3, with 19 bases in between. CDR3 length: 16 residues.

V usage is TRBV27 and J usage is TRBJ1-3; weak D call: TRBD1 (5 bases). This CDR3 contains 14 residues. V lost 6 bases to trimming and J lost 2 bases, with 11 bases between them. In germline, CDR1 is MNHEY, CDR2 SMNVEV (reference sequence). The CDR3 DNA reads as TGTGCCAGCAGCCCTAGAGGGGCTGGAAACACCATATATTTT. It yields the protein CASSPRGAGNTIYF.

V gene TRBV9 combines with J gene TRBJ1-2, with TRBD1 identical over 9 bases. After removal of 4 bases from V and 5 bases from J, the junction contained 21 bases not matched to a gene. CDR1 is SGDLS, CDR2 YYNGEE, per germline. The CDR3 runs to 19 residues. The CDR3 loop is CASSLLGQGAHLTSYGYTF. CDR3 coding DNA: TGTGCCAGCAGCTTACTGGGACAGGGAGCTCACCTTACTTCTTATGGCTACACCTTC.

The chain couples TRBV30 to TRBJ1-4, with D possibly matching TRBD1 (5 bases). Deletions cut 0 bases from V and 8 bases from J, with 13 bases between. The CDR3 is 14 residues long. Germline CDR1 reads GTSNPN; CDR2 reads SVGIG (reference sequence). This CDR3 reads CAWSVQGVDEKLFF. The CDR3 DNA follows: TGTGCCTGGAGTGTACAAGGGGTTGACGAAAAACTGTTTTTT. Complete variable domain (other parts from reference TRBV30 and TRBJ1-4): SQTIHQWPATLVQPVGSPLSLECTVEGTSNPNLYWYRQAAGRGLQLLFYSVGIGQISSEVPQNLSASRPQDRQFILSSKKLLLSDSGFYLCAWSVQGVDEKLFFGSGTQLSVL.

The genes are TRBV28 and TRBJ2-7; the D gene could be TRBD1 or TRBD2 (5 bases each). This CDR3 contains 14 residues. Trimming stripped 4 bases from V and 6 bases from J, with 16 bases between. Germline V lookup: CDR1 MDHEN, CDR2 SYDVKM. The CDR3 DNA reads as TGTGCCAGCAGTTCTGGGGGAGTTCGGTCCGAGCAGTACTTC. It translates to CASSSGGVRSEQYF.

The chain has TRBV6-5 and TRBJ2-2; 7 bases are a match to TRBD2. The CDR3 sequence is 16 residues long. Germline V gene data show CDR1 as MNHEY and CDR2 as SVGAGI. The junction had 2 bases not matched to a gene; V was cut back by 1 base and J by 0 bases. CDR3 DNA sequence: TGTGCCAGCAGTTACTTGGGACTACCGAACACCGGGGAGCTGTTTTTT. Its translation is CASSYLGLPNTGELFF.